A selection of T cell receptor beta chains follows, all from one sample in a study of CXCR3-negative and CXCR3-positive naive CD8 T cells. No DNA is given; TCRdb re-called the 5' RACE reads and lists each CDR3 protein once. With 150,000 to 160,000 distinct CDR3 sequences in the sample, the ten largest clones hold approximately 0.5%. Input material: naive CXCR3+ CD8+ T cells from blood. The receptors shown here come from a human donor in good health. Some clones in this sample may be carry-over from other donors' samples. Each CDR3 is given with its conserved first and last residue. The order of the fields is J gene, V gene, CDR3 protein.

TRBJ2-1 | TRBV9 | CASSVDGRYNEQFF
TRBJ2-3 | TRBV19 | CASSIGGGSTDTQYF
TRBJ1-1 | TRBV5-1 | CASSPPPGPWTEAFF
TRBJ1-2 | TRBV29-1 | CSGGGTGGRGYTF
TRBJ2-1 | TRBV7-6 | CASSPWTSGDYNEQFF
TRBJ2-7 | TRBV20-1 | CSADPGRGEQYF
TRBJ2-2 | TRBV11-1 | CASSSSGGYGGELFF
TRBJ2-1 | TRBV7-6 | CASSPARGYNEQFF
TRBJ2-1 | TRBV12-3/TRBV12-4 | CASSLGTGGNEQFF
TRBJ2-3 | TRBV27 | CASSLSQGATDTQYF
TRBJ2-5 | TRBV28 | CASSYQGAGETQYF
TRBJ2-3 | TRBV27 | CASSFGSRGTDTQYF
TRBJ1-2 | TRBV7-8 | CASSHGWGYTF
TRBJ2-7 | TRBV29-1 | CSASDRDYEQYF
TRBJ2-1 | TRBV4-3 | CASSQSGTSGPYNEQFF
TRBJ2-7 | TRBV14 | CASSPQNRARVLEQYF
TRBJ2-1 | TRBV7-8 | CASSLAFPRNEQFF
TRBJ2-1 | TRBV5-6 | CASSLAGQGSYNEQFF
TRBJ1-5 | TRBV12-3/TRBV12-4 | CASSPTVGGNQPQHF
TRBJ2-7 | TRBV7-9 | CASSQAGVGEQYF
TRBJ2-5 | TRBV29-1 | CSVAVAEGVETQYF
TRBJ2-2 | TRBV9 | CASSEGGSLVSGELFF
TRBJ2-7 | TRBV6-2/TRBV6-3 | CAATSSDQEQYF
TRBJ2-2 | TRBV12-3/TRBV12-4 | CASSGDGGSETGELFF
TRBJ2-2 | TRBV12-3/TRBV12-4 | CASSHGLAAGELFF
TRBJ2-1 | TRBV9 | CASSGAVYNEQFF
TRBJ1-4 | TRBV6-1 | CASSEGPNPSFF
TRBJ2-1 | TRBV27 | CASSFRLSLYNEQFF
TRBJ1-4 | TRBV2 | CASSEATFERLEEKLFF
TRBJ2-2 | TRBV6-5 | CASSYSTQGGTGELFF
TRBJ1-1 | TRBV20-1 | CSARYRETEAFF
TRBJ1-1 | TRBV6-5 | CASSSNREIFEAFF
TRBJ2-5 | TRBV10-3 | CAISGDREETQYF
TRBJ2-1 | TRBV10-3 | CAISDPDRMNEQFF
TRBJ2-2 | TRBV13 | CASSPGLANTGELFF
TRBJ1-2 | TRBV27 | CASSLRDSHGYTF
TRBJ2-7 | TRBV15 | CATSRDLGSEQYF
TRBJ2-7 | TRBV7-6 | CASSLEGNSYEQYF
TRBJ1-5 | TRBV12-3/TRBV12-4 | CASSDTGTGIKPQHF
TRBJ2-2 | TRBV12-3/TRBV12-4 | CAILEAKAGELFF
TRBJ1-1 | TRBV5-6 | CASSFGRTEAFF
TRBJ2-1 | TRBV4-2 | CASSQGGLAGGNEQFF